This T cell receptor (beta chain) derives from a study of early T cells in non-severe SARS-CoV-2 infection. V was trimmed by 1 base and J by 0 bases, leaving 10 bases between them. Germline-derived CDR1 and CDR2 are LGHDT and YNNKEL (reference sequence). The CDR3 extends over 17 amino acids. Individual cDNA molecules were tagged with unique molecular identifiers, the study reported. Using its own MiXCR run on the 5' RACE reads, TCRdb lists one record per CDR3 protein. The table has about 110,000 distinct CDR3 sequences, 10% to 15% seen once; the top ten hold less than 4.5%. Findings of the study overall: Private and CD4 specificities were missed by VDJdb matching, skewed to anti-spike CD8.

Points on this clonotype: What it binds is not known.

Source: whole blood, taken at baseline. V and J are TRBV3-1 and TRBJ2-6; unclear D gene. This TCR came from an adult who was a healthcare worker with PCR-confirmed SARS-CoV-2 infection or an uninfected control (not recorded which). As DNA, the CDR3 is TGTGCCAGCAGCCAAGGCGGAGCTTACTCTGGGGCCAACGTCCTGACTTTC. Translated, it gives CASSQGGAYSGANVLTF.